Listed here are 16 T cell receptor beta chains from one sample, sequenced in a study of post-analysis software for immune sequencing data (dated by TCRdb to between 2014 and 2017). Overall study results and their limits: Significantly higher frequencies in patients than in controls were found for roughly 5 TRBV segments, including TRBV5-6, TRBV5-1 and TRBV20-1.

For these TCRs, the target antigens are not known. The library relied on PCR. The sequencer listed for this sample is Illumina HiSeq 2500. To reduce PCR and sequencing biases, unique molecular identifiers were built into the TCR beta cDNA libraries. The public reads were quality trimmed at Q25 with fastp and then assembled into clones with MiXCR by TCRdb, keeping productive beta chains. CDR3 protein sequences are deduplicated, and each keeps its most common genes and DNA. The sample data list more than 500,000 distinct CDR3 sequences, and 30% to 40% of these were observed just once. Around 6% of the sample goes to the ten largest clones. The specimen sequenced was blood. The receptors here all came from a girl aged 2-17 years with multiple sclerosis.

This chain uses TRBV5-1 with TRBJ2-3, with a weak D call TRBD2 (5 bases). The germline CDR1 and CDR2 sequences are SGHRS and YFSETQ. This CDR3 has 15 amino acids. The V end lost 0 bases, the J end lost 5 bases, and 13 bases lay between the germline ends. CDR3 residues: CASSLAAGGGDTQYF. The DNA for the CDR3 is TGCGCCAGCAGCTTGGCCGCCGGTGGAGGAGATACGCAGTATTTT.

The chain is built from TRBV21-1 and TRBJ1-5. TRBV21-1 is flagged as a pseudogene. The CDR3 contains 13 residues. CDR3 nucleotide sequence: TGTGCCAGCAGTTGGAACTTCAATCAGCCCCAGCATTTT. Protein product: CASSWNFNQPQHF.

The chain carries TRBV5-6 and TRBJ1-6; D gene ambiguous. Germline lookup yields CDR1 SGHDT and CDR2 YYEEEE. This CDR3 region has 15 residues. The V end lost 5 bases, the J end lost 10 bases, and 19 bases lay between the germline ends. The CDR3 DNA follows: TGTGCCAGCAGACCTACCGGGATAACGGGATCACCCCTCCACTTT. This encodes CASRPTGITGSPLHF.

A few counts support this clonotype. The CDR3 bases are TGCGCCAGCAGCTCCGGGTCGGGGACAGTTGTCCACGAGCAGTACTTC. Amino acid sequence: CASSSGSGTVVHEQYF. The chain couples TRBV5-1 to TRBJ2-5, with 7 bases aligning to TRBD1. The J call may be incorrect, as the DNA end agrees better with TRBJ2-7. Germline V gene lookup returns CDR1 SGHRS and CDR2 YFSETQ. The CDR3 loop spans 16 amino acids.

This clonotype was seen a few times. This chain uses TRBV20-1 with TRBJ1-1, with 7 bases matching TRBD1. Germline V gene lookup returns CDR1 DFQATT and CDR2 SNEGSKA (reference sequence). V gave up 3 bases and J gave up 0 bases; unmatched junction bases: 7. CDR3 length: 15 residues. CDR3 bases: TGCAGTGCTAGCCAGGGGGGGTGGATGAACACTGAAGCTTTCTTT. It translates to CSASQGGWMNTEAFF.

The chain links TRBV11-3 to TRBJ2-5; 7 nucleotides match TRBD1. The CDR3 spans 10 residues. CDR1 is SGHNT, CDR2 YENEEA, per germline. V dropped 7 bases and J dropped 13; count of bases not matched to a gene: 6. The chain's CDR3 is CASNHRDRYF. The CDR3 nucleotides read TGTGCCAGCAACCACCGGGACAGGTACTTC.

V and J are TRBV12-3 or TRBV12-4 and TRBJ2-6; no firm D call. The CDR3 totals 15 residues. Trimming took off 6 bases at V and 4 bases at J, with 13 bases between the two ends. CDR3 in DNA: TGTGCCAGCAGCTCGATGAAGTCCGGGGCCAACGTCCTGACTTTC. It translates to CASSSMKSGANVLTF.

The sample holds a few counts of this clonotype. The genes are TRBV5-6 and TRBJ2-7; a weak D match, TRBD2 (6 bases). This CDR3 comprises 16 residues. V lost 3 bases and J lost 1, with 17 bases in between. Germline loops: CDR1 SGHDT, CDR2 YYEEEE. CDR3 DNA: TGTGCCAGCAGCTCTCTAGGAGGGGAAGGATCCTACGAGCAGTACTTC. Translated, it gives CASSSLGGEGSYEQYF. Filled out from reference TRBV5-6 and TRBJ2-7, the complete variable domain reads DAGVTQSPTHLIKTRGQQVTLRCSPKSGHDTVSWYQQALGQGPQFIFQYYEEEERQRGNFPDRFSGHQFPNYSSELNVNALLLGDSALYLCASSSLGGEGSYEQYFGPGTRLTVT.

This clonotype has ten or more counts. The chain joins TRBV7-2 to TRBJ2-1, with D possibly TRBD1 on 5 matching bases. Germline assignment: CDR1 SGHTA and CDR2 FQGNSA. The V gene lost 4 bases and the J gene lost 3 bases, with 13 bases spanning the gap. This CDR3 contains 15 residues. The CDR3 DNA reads TGTGCCAGCAGCTCGCCAGAGGACAACTACAATGAGCAGTTCTTC. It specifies CASSSPEDNYNEQFF.

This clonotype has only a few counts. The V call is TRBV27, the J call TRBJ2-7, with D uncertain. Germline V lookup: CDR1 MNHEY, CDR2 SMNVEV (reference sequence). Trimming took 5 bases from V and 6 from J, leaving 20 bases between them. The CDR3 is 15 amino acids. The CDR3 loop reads CASSAAGSTKAEQYF. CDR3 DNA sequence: TGTGCCAGCAGTGCCGCAGGTTCAACAAAAGCCGAGCAGTACTTC.

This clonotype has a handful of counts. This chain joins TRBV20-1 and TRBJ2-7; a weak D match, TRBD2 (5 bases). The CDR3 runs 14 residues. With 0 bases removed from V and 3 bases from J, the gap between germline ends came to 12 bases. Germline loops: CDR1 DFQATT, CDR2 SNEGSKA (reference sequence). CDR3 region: CSARDTRAGYEQYF. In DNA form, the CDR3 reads TGCAGTGCTAGAGATACGAGGGCGGGCTACGAGCAGTACTTC.

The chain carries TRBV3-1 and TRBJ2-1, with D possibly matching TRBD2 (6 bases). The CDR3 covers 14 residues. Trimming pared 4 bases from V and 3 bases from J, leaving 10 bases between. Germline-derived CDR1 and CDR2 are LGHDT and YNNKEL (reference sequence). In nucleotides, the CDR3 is TGTGCCAGCAGCCGAAGGCGGGACTACAATGAGCAGTTCTTC. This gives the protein CASSRRRDYNEQFF.

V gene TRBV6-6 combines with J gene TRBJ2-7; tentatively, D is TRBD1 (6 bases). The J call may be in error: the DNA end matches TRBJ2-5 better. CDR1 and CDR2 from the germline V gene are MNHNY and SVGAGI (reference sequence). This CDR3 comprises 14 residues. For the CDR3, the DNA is TGTGCCAGCAGTTCGAGGGGGATCAGCCAGACCCAGTACTTC. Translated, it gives CASSSRGISQTQYF.

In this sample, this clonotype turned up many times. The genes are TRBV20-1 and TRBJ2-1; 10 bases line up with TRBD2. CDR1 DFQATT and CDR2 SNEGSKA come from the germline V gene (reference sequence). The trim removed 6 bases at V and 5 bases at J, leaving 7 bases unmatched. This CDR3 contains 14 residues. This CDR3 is CSAPGLAMHNEQFF. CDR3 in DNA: TGCAGTGCACCGGGACTAGCGATGCACAATGAGCAGTTCTTC.

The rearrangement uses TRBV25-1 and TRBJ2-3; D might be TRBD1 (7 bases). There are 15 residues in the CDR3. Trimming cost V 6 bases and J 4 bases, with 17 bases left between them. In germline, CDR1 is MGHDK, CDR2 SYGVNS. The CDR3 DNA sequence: TGTGCCAGCAGAAGATCGACAGGGAGGTCAGATACGCAGTATTTT. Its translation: CASRRSTGRSDTQYF.

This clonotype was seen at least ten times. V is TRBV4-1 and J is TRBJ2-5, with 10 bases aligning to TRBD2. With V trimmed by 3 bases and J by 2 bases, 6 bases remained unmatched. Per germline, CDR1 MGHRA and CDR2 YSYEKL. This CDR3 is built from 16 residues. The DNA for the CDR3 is TGCGCCAGCAGCCAGCTAGGACTAGCGGAGCAAGAGACCCAGTACTTC. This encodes CASSQLGLAEQETQYF.